This T cell receptor beta chain was profiled in a study of blood T cell repertoires in COVID-19. Across the study: In each case, the material was cDNA or gDNA derived from T cells, B-cell-depleted T cells, or PBMCs.

In the original analysis: Amplification from reference gene primers served as the basis for estimated nucleated cell counts. The repertoire was sequenced with immunoSEQ multiplex PCR; TCRdb's copy has only in-frame clones and lacks some. That table gives V, J and clone size, and the DNA gave D and trimming. Among 150,000 to 200,000 clones listed, around 79% were seen once. Specimen: peripheral blood. The TCR originated in a woman between 70 and 85 years old with acute or convalescent COVID-19.

CDR3 nucleotide sequence: TGTGCCAGTAGTATAACGGGGTCACCCACCGGGGAGCTGTTTTTT. Translated, it gives CASSITGSPTGELFF. The rearrangement joins TRBV19 to TRBJ2-2; maybe TRBD2 (5 bases). The CDR3 is made up of 15 amino acids. Deletions cut 2 bases from V and 4 bases from J, with 11 bases between. CDR1 is LNHDA, CDR2 SQIVND, per germline (reference sequence). Full variable domain (remainder filled in from reference TRBV19 and TRBJ2-2): DGGITQSPKYLFRKEGQNVTLSCEQNLNHDAMYWYRQDPGQGLRLIYYSQIVNDFQKGDIAEGYSVSREKKESFPLTVTSAQKNPTAFYLCASSITGSPTGELFFGEGSRLTVL.